These 3 T cell receptor beta chains originate from one sample sequenced in a study of patients and donors after allogeneic stem cell transplantation (dated by TCRdb to 2019 to 2021). Library preparation was by RT-PCR. These reads were obtained on a NextSeq 550. Using fastp at Q25 and MiXCR, TCRdb reprocessed the public reads and kept productive beta chains. CDR3 protein duplicates are merged, each entry listing the most common genes and DNA. The table for this sample lists 900,000 to 1,000,000 distinct CDR3 sequences; more than 15% of them were counted only once. The ten largest clones represent 5% to 6.5% of the sample. Sequencing used blood, either unsorted or a sorted T cell fraction (not recorded which). The receptors originated from a human donor who was either an allogeneic HSCT recipient or a stem cell or donor lymphocyte infusion donor (not recorded which). It is not recorded whose cells these are; they may come from a transplant donor.

This clonotype was seen a handful of times. V gene TRBV5-8 combines with J gene TRBJ2-2, with D perhaps matching TRBD1 (6 bases). This CDR3 is built from 15 residues. From germline, CDR1 is SGHTS and CDR2 YDEGEE. V was clipped by 4 bases and J by 6 bases, with 16 bases between them. CDR3 region: CASSPWGPRAGELFF. The DNA of the CDR3 is TGTGCCAGCAGCCCCTGGGGGCCTAGGGCCGGGGAGCTGTTTTTT. Complete variable domain (other parts from reference TRBV5-8 and TRBJ2-2): EAGVTQSPTHLIKTRGQQATLRCSPISGHTSVYWYQQALGLGLQFLLWYDEGEERNRGNFPPRFSGRQFPNYSSELNVNALELEDSALYLCASSPWGPRAGELFFGEGSRLTVL.

The chain is built from TRBV12-3 or TRBV12-4 and TRBJ2-1; D may match TRBD1 or TRBD2 (6 bases each). This CDR3 is built from 15 residues. Deletions cut 4 bases from V and 2 bases from J, with 12 bases between. Written as DNA, the CDR3 is TGTGCCAGCAGTTCCCAAGGGGGGCCCTACAATGAGCAGTTCTTC. Translated: CASSSQGGPYNEQFF.

CDR3 bases: TGCGCCAGCAGCGCTACGGGACAGGGAACTGGCTACACCTTC. It translates to CASSATGQGTGYTF. The chain combines TRBV5-1 with TRBJ1-2; TRBD1 aligns across 9 bases. CDR3 length: 14 residues. Germline V gene sequence: CDR1 SGHRS, CDR2 YFSETQ. The junction had 8 bases not matched to a gene; V was cut back by 4 bases and J by 7 bases.